Listed below are T cell receptor beta chains from one sample, sequenced in a study of control samples from healthy donors and cancer patients. Sequencing used immunoSEQ multiplex PCR; TCRdb keeps in-frame clones, though not all of them. The sample consists of almost 85,000 clones, approximately 94% of them appearing once. The specimen sequenced was blood. Receptors originate from a woman younger than 30 in good health. Both conserved end residues are part of each CDR3. The order of the fields is CDR3 DNA, CDR3 protein, V gene, clone size, D gene, J gene. The D gene is left open where the match is weak. Clone size is given for some rows only: seen once, a few or many times, or a class if the clone is expanded.

cdr3_nt: TGTGCCAGCAGTGAAGCGCCCCCAGGAAAGCCCCAGCATTTT
cdr3_aa: CASSEAPPGKPQHF
v_call: TRBV6-1
clone_size: NA
d_call: NA
j_call: TRBJ1-5

cdr3_nt: TGTGCCAGCAGCCAAGAATCCAGCTATATCCGCGAGCAGTACTTC
cdr3_aa: CASSQESSYIREQYF
v_call: TRBV4-2
clone_size: NA
d_call: NA
j_call: TRBJ2-7

cdr3_nt: TGTGCCAGCAGCTTAATAAGTTGGGCAGATACGCAGTATTTT
cdr3_aa: CASSLISWADTQYF
v_call: TRBV7-3
clone_size: NA
d_call: NA
j_call: TRBJ2-3

cdr3_nt: TGTGCCAGCAGGTCGTCAGGTAGTTCCTACGAGCAGTACTTC
cdr3_aa: CASRSSGSSYEQYF
v_call: TRBV7-9
clone_size: NA
d_call: NA
j_call: TRBJ2-7

cdr3_nt: TGTGCCAGCCGTCTGACGTTACTTGGGCCCCAGCATTTT
cdr3_aa: CASRLTLLGPQHF
v_call: TRBV6-5
clone_size: NA
d_call: NA
j_call: TRBJ1-5

cdr3_nt: TGCGCCAGCAGTGAAACAGTGCCGATCCCGTACGAGCAGTACTTC
cdr3_aa: CASSETVPIPYEQYF
v_call: TRBV10-2
clone_size: NA
d_call: NA
j_call: TRBJ2-7

cdr3_nt: TGTGCCAGCAGCTCTATGTCGGCTGATACGCAGTATTTT
cdr3_aa: CASSSMSADTQYF
v_call: TRBV7-9
clone_size: NA
d_call: NA
j_call: TRBJ2-3

cdr3_nt: TGTGCCAGCAGTGAAATCGTCAGATTCCGGCAGTACTTC
cdr3_aa: CASSEIVRFRQYF
v_call: TRBV6-1
clone_size: once
d_call: NA
j_call: TRBJ2-7

cdr3_nt: TGTGCCAGCATCTCCTGGACTAGCGGGAGAGATGAGCAGTTCTTC
cdr3_aa: CASISWTSGRDEQFF
v_call: TRBV28
clone_size: NA
d_call: TRBD2
j_call: TRBJ2-1

cdr3_nt: TGTGCCAGCAGTTCGCGGGACAGGGGGAGGACTGAAGCTTTCTTT
cdr3_aa: CASSSRDRGRTEAFF
v_call: TRBV6-6
clone_size: NA
d_call: TRBD1
j_call: TRBJ1-1

cdr3_nt: TGTGCCAGTGGACCCCAGGGAGGAGGGTACAATGAGCAGTTCTTC
cdr3_aa: CASGPQGGGYNEQFF
v_call: TRBV19
clone_size: NA
d_call: NA
j_call: TRBJ2-1

cdr3_nt: TGTGCCAGTGCCTGGACAGGGGGCAATCAGCCCCAGCATTTT
cdr3_aa: CASAWTGGNQPQHF
v_call: TRBV27
clone_size: once
d_call: TRBD1
j_call: TRBJ1-5

cdr3_nt: TGTGCCAGCAGTTTATGGGCAGGGGGGAGCATCAATCAGCCCCAGCATTTT
cdr3_aa: CASSLWAGGSINQPQHF
v_call: TRBV28
clone_size: once
d_call: TRBD1
j_call: TRBJ1-5

cdr3_nt: TGTGCCAGCAGCGTAGGGGGACTAGCGGGAGGAGGGGAGACCCAGTACTTC
cdr3_aa: CASSVGGLAGGGETQYF
v_call: TRBV9
clone_size: NA
d_call: TRBD2
j_call: TRBJ2-5

cdr3_nt: TGTGCCAGCAGCGGAGGGGGAGACAGGGCGTCGGGAGGATTCTATGGCTACACCTTC
cdr3_aa: CASSGGGDRASGGFYGYTF
v_call: TRBV9
clone_size: NA
d_call: TRBD1
j_call: TRBJ1-2

cdr3_nt: TGTGCCAGCAGACAGACTAGCGGGAGTCCCAATGAGCAGTTCTTC
cdr3_aa: CASRQTSGSPNEQFF
v_call: TRBV27
clone_size: NA
d_call: TRBD2
j_call: TRBJ2-1

cdr3_nt: TGTGCCAGCAGCTTAGCGCTTCTCTTGACAGATACGCAGTATTTT
cdr3_aa: CASSLALLLTDTQYF
v_call: TRBV7-8
clone_size: NA
d_call: NA
j_call: TRBJ2-3

cdr3_nt: TGTGCCAGCAGCCAAGATAGGCAAGAGCAGTACTTC
cdr3_aa: CASSQDRQEQYF
v_call: TRBV3-1/TRBV3-2
clone_size: NA
d_call: NA
j_call: TRBJ2-7

cdr3_nt: TGTGCCAGCAGCTCAGCAGGGGTCTTAAATGAGCAGTTCTTC
cdr3_aa: CASSSAGVLNEQFF
v_call: TRBV7-2
clone_size: NA
d_call: NA
j_call: TRBJ2-1

cdr3_nt: TGTGCCAGCAGTTACACGGCTGGGGCCAACGTCCTGACTTTC
cdr3_aa: CASSYTAGANVLTF
v_call: TRBV6-2/TRBV6-3
clone_size: NA
d_call: NA
j_call: TRBJ2-6

cdr3_nt: TGTGCCAGCAGTTTGGGGGCTGGGGAGACCCAGTACTTC
cdr3_aa: CASSLGAGETQYF
v_call: TRBV12-3/TRBV12-4
clone_size: NA
d_call: NA
j_call: TRBJ2-5

cdr3_nt: TGTGCCAGCAGGCAACTAGACAGGGGAGGCGGGGAGCTGTTTTTT
cdr3_aa: CASRQLDRGGGELFF
v_call: TRBV28
clone_size: NA
d_call: TRBD1
j_call: TRBJ2-2

cdr3_nt: TGTGCCAGCAGCCCGCCCCCTGATCCAGGGATAAATCAGCCCCAGCATTTT
cdr3_aa: CASSPPPDPGINQPQHF
v_call: TRBV7-2
clone_size: once
d_call: NA
j_call: TRBJ1-5

cdr3_nt: TGTGCCAGCAGTTCAGTGCTCAGGGCAGGTCAGCCCCAGCATTTT
cdr3_aa: CASSSVLRAGQPQHF
v_call: TRBV2
clone_size: NA
d_call: NA
j_call: TRBJ1-5

cdr3_nt: TGTGCCAGCAGCTTAAGGAGCACTGAAGCTTTCTTT
cdr3_aa: CASSLRSTEAFF
v_call: TRBV7-2
clone_size: NA
d_call: NA
j_call: TRBJ1-1

cdr3_nt: TGTGCCAGCAGCTTAGGGTGGCCGCCTGAAGCTTTCTTT
cdr3_aa: CASSLGWPPEAFF
v_call: TRBV11-2
clone_size: NA
d_call: NA
j_call: TRBJ1-1

cdr3_nt: TGTGCCAGTAGTTCTAGGACAGGCGGCCTTGAAGCTTTCTTT
cdr3_aa: CASSSRTGGLEAFF
v_call: TRBV19
clone_size: NA
d_call: TRBD1
j_call: TRBJ1-1

cdr3_nt: TGTGCCAGCAGCTTGGGAGGTGTCAGAAACACTGAAGCTTTCTTT
cdr3_aa: CASSLGGVRNTEAFF
v_call: TRBV7-9
clone_size: NA
d_call: NA
j_call: TRBJ1-1

cdr3_nt: TGTGCCAGCAGTTTAATCATGGGGGATTCACCCCTCCACTTT
cdr3_aa: CASSLIMGDSPLHF
v_call: TRBV27
clone_size: NA
d_call: NA
j_call: TRBJ1-6

cdr3_nt: TGCGCCAGCAGCCAAGATCGGGGCAGCGAAGAGACCCAGTACTTC
cdr3_aa: CASSQDRGSEETQYF
v_call: TRBV4-3
clone_size: NA
d_call: NA
j_call: TRBJ2-5

cdr3_nt: TGTGCCAGCAGTGATCGGGGCCTCCATGGCTACACCTTC
cdr3_aa: CASSDRGLHGYTF
v_call: TRBV2
clone_size: NA
d_call: NA
j_call: TRBJ1-2

cdr3_nt: TGTGCCAGCAGTTTGGTTCGCACAGATACGCAGTATTTT
cdr3_aa: CASSLVRTDTQYF
v_call: TRBV27
clone_size: NA
d_call: NA
j_call: TRBJ2-3

cdr3_nt: TGCGCCAGCAAGGGCAACTACCGGAATGGGGAGCTGTTTTTT
cdr3_aa: CASKGNYRNGELFF
v_call: TRBV10-2
clone_size: NA
d_call: NA
j_call: TRBJ2-2

cdr3_nt: TGTGCCAGCAGTCCAGGGAGCGGGGGTCAGCCCCAGCATTTT
cdr3_aa: CASSPGSGGQPQHF
v_call: TRBV11-2
clone_size: once
d_call: NA
j_call: TRBJ1-5

cdr3_nt: TGTGCCAGCAGTCCCAACATACCAGGGGGCGTGGGGAGCAATCAGCCCCAGCATTTT
cdr3_aa: CASSPNIPGGVGSNQPQHF
v_call: TRBV28
clone_size: once
d_call: TRBD1
j_call: TRBJ1-5

cdr3_nt: TGCAGTGCTAGTAGGGCTAATCAGGGGGTTGGTGCTTTCTTT
cdr3_aa: CSASRANQGVGAFF
v_call: TRBV20-1
clone_size: NA
d_call: TRBD1
j_call: TRBJ1-1

cdr3_nt: TGTGCCAGCAGCCCATCCGGGACAGGGGGTCGGAACACTGAAGCTTTCTTT
cdr3_aa: CASSPSGTGGRNTEAFF
v_call: TRBV11-2
clone_size: NA
d_call: TRBD1
j_call: TRBJ1-1

cdr3_nt: TGTGCCAGCAGTACCCGGGACACTGAAGCTTTCTTT
cdr3_aa: CASSTRDTEAFF
v_call: TRBV6-6
clone_size: NA
d_call: NA
j_call: TRBJ1-1

cdr3_nt: TGTGCCATCAGTGAGGACAGGGGGCGCTTGACTGAAGCTTTCTTT
cdr3_aa: CAISEDRGRLTEAFF
v_call: TRBV10-3
clone_size: NA
d_call: TRBD1
j_call: TRBJ1-1

cdr3_nt: TGTGCCAGCAGTCACAAGCGGGGGGGCAAAGATACGCAGTATTTT
cdr3_aa: CASSHKRGGKDTQYF
v_call: TRBV28
clone_size: NA
d_call: TRBD2
j_call: TRBJ2-3

cdr3_nt: TGTGCCAGCAGCGTAGAAGTGGTGGTCGGGGACACTGAAGCTTTCTTT
cdr3_aa: CASSVEVVVGDTEAFF
v_call: TRBV9
clone_size: NA
d_call: NA
j_call: TRBJ1-1

cdr3_nt: TGTGCCAGCAGCCTCGTAGCGGGGGGGATCCCAGATACGCAGTATTTT
cdr3_aa: CASSLVAGGIPDTQYF
v_call: TRBV6-2/TRBV6-3
clone_size: NA
d_call: TRBD2
j_call: TRBJ2-3

cdr3_nt: TGTGCCAGCAGTTACTCGCTCCGGGGCTATGAGCAGTTCTTC
cdr3_aa: CASSYSLRGYEQFF
v_call: TRBV6-2/TRBV6-3
clone_size: NA
d_call: NA
j_call: TRBJ2-1

cdr3_nt: TGTGCCAGCTCACTAATCCAGATGACAGAGGTCACCAATCAGCCCCAGCATTTT
cdr3_aa: CASSLIQMTEVTNQPQHF
v_call: TRBV18
clone_size: NA
d_call: NA
j_call: TRBJ1-5

cdr3_nt: TGTGCCAGCAGCAAACAAACAGGCCTTAATTCACCCCTCCACTTT
cdr3_aa: CASSKQTGLNSPLHF
v_call: TRBV9
clone_size: NA
d_call: NA
j_call: TRBJ1-6

cdr3_nt: TGTGCCAGCAGTCTCCGGACAGGGTATGGCTACACCTTC
cdr3_aa: CASSLRTGYGYTF
v_call: TRBV28
clone_size: NA
d_call: TRBD1
j_call: TRBJ1-2

cdr3_nt: TGTGCCACCGCAGGACGAAATCAGCCCCAGCATTTT
cdr3_aa: CATAGRNQPQHF
v_call: TRBV15
clone_size: NA
d_call: NA
j_call: TRBJ1-5

cdr3_nt: TGTGCCAGCAGCCAATCTGAGCGGCCCCAGCATTTT
cdr3_aa: CASSQSERPQHF
v_call: TRBV6-2/TRBV6-3
clone_size: NA
d_call: NA
j_call: TRBJ1-5

cdr3_nt: TGTGCCAGCAGTGATCAGTCTAATTCACCCCTCCACTTT
cdr3_aa: CASSDQSNSPLHF
v_call: TRBV2
clone_size: once
d_call: NA
j_call: TRBJ1-6

cdr3_nt: TGTGCCAGCTCACCAGCGAGGGCTGGGGCCAACGTCCTGACTTTC
cdr3_aa: CASSPARAGANVLTF
v_call: TRBV18
clone_size: NA
d_call: NA
j_call: TRBJ2-6

cdr3_nt: TGTGCCAGCAGTCGACAGGGCCCGAGCTCTGGAAACACCATATATTTT
cdr3_aa: CASSRQGPSSGNTIYF
v_call: TRBV2
clone_size: NA
d_call: TRBD1
j_call: TRBJ1-3

cdr3_nt: TGTGCCAGCAGTCCCGAGGATCCGAACACTGAAGCTTTCTTT
cdr3_aa: CASSPEDPNTEAFF
v_call: TRBV28
clone_size: NA
d_call: NA
j_call: TRBJ1-1

cdr3_nt: TGCGCCAGCAGCCAAGATCGGTCTAGGGACGAGCAGTACTTC
cdr3_aa: CASSQDRSRDEQYF
v_call: TRBV4-3
clone_size: NA
d_call: NA
j_call: TRBJ2-7

cdr3_nt: TGTGCCAGCAGCGGTGTAGCGGGGCTCTACAATGAGCAGTTCTTC
cdr3_aa: CASSGVAGLYNEQFF
v_call: TRBV9
clone_size: NA
d_call: TRBD2
j_call: TRBJ2-1

cdr3_nt: TGTGCCAGCTCACCCACAGGGTGGAGAGGCTATGGCTACACCTTC
cdr3_aa: CASSPTGWRGYGYTF
v_call: TRBV18
clone_size: NA
d_call: NA
j_call: TRBJ1-2

cdr3_nt: TGTGCCAGTAGTATTTTAGTCGGCGGGACGAACACTGAAGCTTTCTTT
cdr3_aa: CASSILVGGTNTEAFF
v_call: TRBV19
clone_size: once
d_call: NA
j_call: TRBJ1-1

cdr3_nt: TGTGCCAGCAGCCGGGGAGGGTTGTTGGGTCAGCCCCAACATTTT
cdr3_aa: CASSRGGLLGQPQHF
v_call: TRBV7-2
clone_size: NA
d_call: NA
j_call: TRBJ1-5